This T cell receptor (beta chain) derives from a study of blood T cells in healthy people across ages. The study, taken as a whole, reports: As age increased, TCR beta diversity per million T cells fell in a roughly linear fashion.

V lost 0 bases, J lost 5 bases, and 10 bases stayed unmatched. This CDR3 has 16 residues. Germline CDR1 is SGDLS and CDR2 is YYNGEE. Of note for this clonotype: Its antigen remains unidentified.

Each donor supplied approximately 10 milliliters of peripheral blood. A second PCR of 7 to 11 cycles used a sample-barcoded 5' primer and a J-beta primer mix. The template-switch adaptor, which had 12 random nucleotides, put a tag on each cDNA molecule. TCRdb called the 5' RACE reads again in MiXCR, with one record for every CDR3 protein. The sample includes some 1.4 million distinct CDR3 sequences, roughly 40% of them seen just once. J is TRBJ2-7 and V is TRBV9; 8 bases match TRBD2. Sequences were obtained from blood. The sequence was obtained from a woman aged 18-35 years in good health. CDR3 residues: CASSVGSGAGVHEQYF. CDR3 bases: TGTGCCAGCAGCGTAGGATCAGGAGCGGGAGTCCACGAGCAGTACTTC.